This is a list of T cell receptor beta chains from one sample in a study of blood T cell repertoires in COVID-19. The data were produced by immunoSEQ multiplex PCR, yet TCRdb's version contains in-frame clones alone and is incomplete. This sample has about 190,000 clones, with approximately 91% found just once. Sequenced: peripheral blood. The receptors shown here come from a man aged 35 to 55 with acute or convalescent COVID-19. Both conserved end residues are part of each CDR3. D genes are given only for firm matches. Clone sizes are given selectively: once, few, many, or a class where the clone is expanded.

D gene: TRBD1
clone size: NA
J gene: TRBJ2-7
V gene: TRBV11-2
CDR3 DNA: TGTGCCAGCAGCTTTCCAACCGGGACAGGGACCTACGAGCAGTACTTC
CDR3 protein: CASSFPTGTGTYEQYF

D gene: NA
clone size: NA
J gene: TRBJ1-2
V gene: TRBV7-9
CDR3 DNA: TGTGCCAGCAGCGCCCTAGGTAGTTCGAATAGCTATGGCTACACCTTC
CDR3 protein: CASSALGSSNSYGYTF

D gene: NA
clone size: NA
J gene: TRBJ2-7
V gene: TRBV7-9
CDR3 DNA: TGTGCCAGCAGCCCGGACACTCTCCTTGTGTCCAAGCAGTACTTC
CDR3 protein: CASSPDTLLVSKQYF

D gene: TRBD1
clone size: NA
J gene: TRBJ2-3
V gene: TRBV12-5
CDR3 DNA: TGTGCTAGTTCAACCGGGACAGGGTCTCACGATACGCAGTATTTT
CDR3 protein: CASSTGTGSHDTQYF

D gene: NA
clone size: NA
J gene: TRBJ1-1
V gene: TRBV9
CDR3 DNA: TGTGCCAGCAGCTTTACAGGGCGAATCGCTGAAGCTTTCTTT
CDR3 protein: CASSFTGRIAEAFF

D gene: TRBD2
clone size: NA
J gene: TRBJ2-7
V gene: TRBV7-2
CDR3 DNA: TGTGCCAGCAGCTTAGTCGGCGGATCGGTAGCGGGGTCCTACGAGCAGTACTTC
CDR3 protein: CASSLVGGSVAGSYEQYF

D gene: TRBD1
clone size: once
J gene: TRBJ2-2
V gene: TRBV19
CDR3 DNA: TGTGCCAGTAGTACACCCAGACGGGACAGGGGTCCCGGGGAGCTGTTTTTT
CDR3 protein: CASSTPRRDRGPGELFF

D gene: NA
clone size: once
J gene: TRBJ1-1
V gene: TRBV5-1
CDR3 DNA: TGCGCCAGCAGCTTCTCCGAGGACACTGAAGCTTTCTTT
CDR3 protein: CASSFSEDTEAFF

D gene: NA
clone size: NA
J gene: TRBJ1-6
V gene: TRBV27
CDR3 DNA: TGTGCCAGCAGTTTGGTGCCAGGCGATTATAATTCACCCCTCCACTTT
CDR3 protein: CASSLVPGDYNSPLHF

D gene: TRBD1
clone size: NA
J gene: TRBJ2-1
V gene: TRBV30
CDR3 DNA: TGTGCCTCCCCAGGACAGGGGGCTTACAATGAGCAGTTCTTC
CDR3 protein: CASPGQGAYNEQFF

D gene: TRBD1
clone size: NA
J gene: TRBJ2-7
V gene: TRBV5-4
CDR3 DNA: TGTGCCAGCCAACCCGGGACAGGGGTATCTGAGCAGTACTTC
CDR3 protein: CASQPGTGVSEQYF

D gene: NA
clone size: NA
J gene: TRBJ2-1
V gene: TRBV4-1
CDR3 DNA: TGCGCCAGCAGCCAAGAGACCACCGGGGGGCAGTTCTTC
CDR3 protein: CASSQETTGGQFF

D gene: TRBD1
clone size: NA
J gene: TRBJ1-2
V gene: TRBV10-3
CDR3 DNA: TGTGCCATCAGTGGACCTTCGGGACAGGGGGCTTTAGACTATGGCTACACCTTC
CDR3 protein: CAISGPSGQGALDYGYTF

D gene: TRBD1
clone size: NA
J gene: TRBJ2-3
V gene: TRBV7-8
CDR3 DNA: TGTGCCAGCAGCCCTATAGGAGGGACAGGGGGTGCCCGTACGCAGTATTTT
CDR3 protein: CASSPIGGTGGARTQYF

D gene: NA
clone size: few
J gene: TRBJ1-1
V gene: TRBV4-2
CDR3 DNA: TGTGCCAGCAGCCAAGATCTAGGGAACACTGAAGCTTTCTTT
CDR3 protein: CASSQDLGNTEAFF

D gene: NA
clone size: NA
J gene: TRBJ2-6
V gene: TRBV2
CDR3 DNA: TGTGCCAGCAGTGATTGGGCCTCTGGGGCCAACGTCCTGACTTTC
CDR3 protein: CASSDWASGANVLTF

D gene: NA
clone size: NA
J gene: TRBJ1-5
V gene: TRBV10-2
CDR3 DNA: TGCGCCAGCAGTGAGGGCAGGGTTAGCAATCAGCCCCAGCATTTT
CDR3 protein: CASSEGRVSNQPQHF

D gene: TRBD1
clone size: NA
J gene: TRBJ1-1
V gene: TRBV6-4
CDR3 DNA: TGTGCCAGCATTGGCCTTCGGACAGGGGGCGACACTGAAGCTTTCTTT
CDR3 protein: CASIGLRTGGDTEAFF

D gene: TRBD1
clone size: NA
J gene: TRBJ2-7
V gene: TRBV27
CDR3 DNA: TGTGCCAGCAGTTTCGGGACAGGCTACGAGCAGTACTTC
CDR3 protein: CASSFGTGYEQYF

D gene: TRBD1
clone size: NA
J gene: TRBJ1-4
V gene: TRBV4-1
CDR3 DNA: TGCGCCAGCAGCCGAGAAGGGACAGGGGTGAAGGCCAATGAAAAACTGTTTTTT
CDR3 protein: CASSREGTGVKANEKLFF

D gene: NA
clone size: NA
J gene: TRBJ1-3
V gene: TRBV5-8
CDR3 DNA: TGTGCCAGCAGCTCTAGACCAGGAAACACCATATATTTT
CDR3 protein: CASSSRPGNTIYF

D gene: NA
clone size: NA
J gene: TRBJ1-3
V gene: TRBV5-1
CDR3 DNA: TGCGCCAGCAGCTTGGATGGACTCTCTGGAAACACCATATATTTT
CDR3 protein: CASSLDGLSGNTIYF

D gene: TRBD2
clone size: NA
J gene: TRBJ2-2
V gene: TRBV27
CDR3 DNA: TGTGCCAGCAGTTTACTAGCGGGGGGTAACACCGGGGAGCTGTTTTTT
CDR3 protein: CASSLLAGGNTGELFF

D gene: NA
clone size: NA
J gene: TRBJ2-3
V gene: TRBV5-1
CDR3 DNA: TGCGCCAGCAGCTTGGGGCGGGAAGATACGCAGTATTTT
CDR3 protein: CASSLGREDTQYF

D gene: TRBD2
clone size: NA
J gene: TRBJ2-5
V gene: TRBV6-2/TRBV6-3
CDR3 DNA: TGTGCCAGCAGTTTGCGGGGGGAAGAGACCCAGTACTTC
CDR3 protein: CASSLRGEETQYF